One sample yielded the 18 T cell receptor beta chains listed below, sequenced in a study of cytotoxic CD8 clonotypes in ibrutinib-treated CLL. Some clones are missing from TCRdb's copy, which holds only in-frame ones; the method was immunoSEQ multiplex PCR. The table has around 140,000 clones, about 72% seen once; the top ten hold around 30%. Sequenced material: PBMCs, taken after 12 months of ibrutinib treatment. The source is a human donor with chronic lymphocytic leukemia.

This clone was seen a handful of times. This chain uses TRBV5-1 with TRBJ1-2, with TRBD1 matching 7 bases. CDR3 length equals 14 residues. The V gene's germline CDR1 is SGHRS and CDR2 YFSETQ. V was clipped by 1 base and J by 1 base; unmatched bases: 1. The CDR3 is CASSLTGDNYGYTF. The CDR3 DNA reads as TGCGCCAGCAGCTTGACAGGGGATAACTATGGCTACACCTTC.

The V and J genes are TRBV4-2 and TRBJ2-7; TRBD2 agrees at 11 bases. V dropped 3 bases and J dropped 5; count of bases not matched to a gene: 12. This CDR3 region has 17 residues. Germline V gene data show CDR1 as LGHNA and CDR2 as YNFKEQ. CDR3 coding DNA: TGTGCCAGCAGCCAGGGAAGGCTAGCGGGGGGTTTCCACGAGCAGTACTTC. Protein: CASSQGRLAGGFHEQYF.

This chain links TRBV6-5 with TRBJ2-7; a weak D match, TRBD1 (5 bases). This CDR3 contains 14 residues. CDR1 is MNHEY and CDR2 is SVGAGI in the germline V gene. V was pared by 5 bases and J by 0 bases, with 11 bases between. The chain's CDR3 is CASSQKGYSYEQYF. Here the CDR3 DNA reads TGTGCCAGCAGTCAAAAGGGGTACTCCTACGAGCAGTACTTC.

V usage is TRBV7-2 and J usage is TRBJ2-7; no definite D call. This CDR3 is 13 amino acids long. The V end lost 5 bases, the J end lost 4 bases, and 12 bases lay between the germline ends. In germline, CDR1 is SGHTA, CDR2 FQGNSA. The CDR3 DNA is TGTGCCAGCAGCCCCCGGCGGCTTTACGAGCAGTACTTC. Its translation: CASSPRRLYEQYF. The full variable domain, with the rest looked up from reference TRBV7-2 and TRBJ2-7, is GAGVSQSPSNKVTEKGKDVELRCDPISGHTALYWYRQSLGQGLEFLIYFQGNSAPDKSGLPSDRFSAERTGGSVSTLTIQRTQQEDSAVYLCASSPRRLYEQYFGPGTRLTVT.

The DNA of the CDR3 is TGTGCCAGTAGTTCTTGGGAGGGGGTAAATGAGCAGTTCTTC. This sequence encodes CASSSWEGVNEQFF. This chain links TRBV19 with TRBJ2-1; possible D gene TRBD2, 7 bases. The CDR3 runs to 14 residues. The germline V gene encodes CDR1 LNHDA and CDR2 SQIVND (reference sequence). Trimming stripped 5 bases from V and 7 bases from J, with 15 bases between.

The chain links TRBV27 to TRBJ2-7; possibly TRBD1 or TRBD2 for D (5 bases each). The CDR3 sequence is 13 residues long. The germline V gene encodes CDR1 MNHEY and CDR2 SMNVEV (reference sequence). V dropped 6 bases and J dropped 2 bases, with 11 bases sitting between them. The DNA for the CDR3 is TGTGCCAGCAGCCGCCTGGGGGCCTACGAGCAGTACTTC. It translates to CASSRLGAYEQYF.

This chain uses TRBV7-2 with TRBJ2-7; perhaps D is TRBD1 or TRBD2 (5 bases each). The germline V gene has CDR1 SGHTA and CDR2 FQGNSA. The CDR3 contains 16 residues. Trimming removed 5 bases from V and 2 bases from J, with 19 bases in between. The CDR3 loop is CASSQGGTGRPYEQYF. The DNA for the CDR3 is TGTGCCAGCAGCCAAGGTGGTACGGGACGCCCCTACGAGCAGTACTTC.

The chain couples TRBV28 to TRBJ1-5; TRBD1 aligns across 11 bases. CDR1 is MDHEN and CDR2 is SYDVKM in the germline V gene. This CDR3 spans 14 amino acids. V lost 6 bases, J lost 4 bases, and 2 bases stayed unmatched. CDR3 nucleotides: TGTGCCAGCAGCTGGGACAGGGGGAATCAGCCCCAGCATTTT. As protein: CASSWDRGNQPQHF.

The rearrangement uses TRBV11-3 and TRBJ2-7; D ambiguous. CDR1 SGHNT and CDR2 YENEEA come from the germline V gene. CDR3 size: 13 residues. V was cut by 1 base and J by 7 bases, with 11 bases left in between. CDR3 region: CASSLVPMREQYF. The CDR3 region has the DNA TGTGCCAGCAGCTTAGTTCCTATGAGGGAGCAGTACTTC.

This chain links TRBV28 with TRBJ2-7; TRBD1 or TRBD2 may be the D gene (6 bases each). The CDR3 totals 15 residues. V was shortened by 6 bases and J by 5 bases, with 20 bases between the two germline ends. Germline assignment: CDR1 MDHEN and CDR2 SYDVKM. Written as DNA, the CDR3 is TGTGCCAGCAGCTACCCGGGGGCTCGGAGAAACGAGCAGTACTTC. It specifies CASSYPGARRNEQYF.

This chain uses TRBV18 with TRBJ1-3; D gene unclear. Germline V gene data show CDR1 as KGHSH and CDR2 as LQKENI. V was clipped by 2 bases and J by 0 bases, with 14 bases between them. The CDR3 covers 17 residues. The CDR3 DNA reads as TGTGCCAGCTCACCAGTTTCTTCTTTCCCCTCTGGAAACACCATATATTTT. This codes for CASSPVSSFPSGNTIYF. Full variable domain (missing parts from reference TRBV18 and TRBJ1-3): NAGVMQNPRHLVRRRGQEARLRCSPMKGHSHVYWYRQLPEEGLKFMVYLQKENIIDESGMPKERFSAEFPKEGPSILRIQQVVRGDSAAYFCASSPVSSFPSGNTIYFGEGSWLTVV.

The genes are TRBV7-2 and TRBJ1-4; D gene uncertain. V was cut by 5 bases and J by 8 bases, with 9 bases left in between. This CDR3 is built from 12 residues. Germline-derived CDR1 and CDR2 are SGHTA and FQGNSA. In DNA, the CDR3 is TGTGCCAGCAGCCTAAATACGGAAAAACTGTTTTTT. This sequence encodes CASSLNTEKLFF.

The CDR3 DNA is TGTGCCAGCAGTTACTCCTCTGTGGACACAGCGTATGGCTACACCTTC. It specifies CASSYSSVDTAYGYTF. The V gene is TRBV6-5, the J gene TRBJ1-2; perhaps TRBD1 as D (5 bases). Per germline, CDR1 MNHEY and CDR2 SVGAGI. V dropped 0 bases and J dropped 5 bases, with 16 bases sitting between them. The CDR3 is 16 amino acids.

This chain joins TRBV28 and TRBJ2-7; D may be TRBD1 or TRBD2 (5 bases each). V lost 7 bases to trimming and J lost 7 bases, with 23 bases between them. Germline V gene sequence: CDR1 MDHEN, CDR2 SYDVKM. This CDR3 is built from 15 residues. The CDR3 region has the DNA TGTGCCAGCACCGACACTGGGGGTCCCCTCTGGGAGCAGTACTTC. This translates into CASTDTGGPLWEQYF.

The V and J genes are TRBV19 and TRBJ1-2; D gene uncertain. This CDR3 spans 12 amino acids. From germline, CDR1 is LNHDA and CDR2 SQIVND (reference sequence). V was clipped by 4 bases and J by 7 bases, with 10 bases between them. The CDR3 sequence: CASSRLGGGYTF. The CDR3 DNA follows: TGTGCCAGTAGTAGGCTGGGAGGTGGCTACACCTTC.

This clone was observed a handful of times. This chain uses TRBV27 with TRBJ1-5; TRBD1 is a possible D gene (6 bases). This CDR3 contains 17 residues. Trimming removed 5 bases at V and 0 bases at J, with 17 bases between. From germline, CDR1 is MNHEY and CDR2 SMNVEV (reference sequence). CDR3: CASSAATGTSSNQPQHF. In DNA, the CDR3 is TGTGCCAGCAGTGCAGCCACCGGGACAAGTAGCAATCAGCCCCAGCATTTT.

This rearrangement joins TRBV12-5 to TRBJ2-5; D is ambiguous. V gave up 5 bases and J gave up 5 bases, with 6 bases separating them. CDR3 length equals 11 residues. CDR1 is LGHNT and CDR2 is FRNRAP in the germline V gene. The CDR3 protein is CASGIRETQYF. The CDR3 DNA sequence: TGTGCTAGTGGTATCCGGGAGACCCAGTACTTC. Supplemented by reference TRBV12-5 and TRBJ2-5, the full variable domain reads DARVTQTPRHKVTEMGQEVTMRCQPILGHNTVFWYRQTMMQGLELLAYFRNRAPLDDSGMPKDRFSAEMPDATLATLKIQPSEPRDSAVYFCASGIRETQYFGPGTRLLVL.

V is TRBV11-2 and J is TRBJ1-1; no reliable D call. Looked up from germline, CDR1 is SGHAT and CDR2 is FQNNGV. This CDR3 is built from 15 residues. V was shortened by 1 base and J by 5 bases, with 14 bases between the two germline ends. The CDR3 loop is CASSLGSTRGTEAFF. The CDR3 coding sequence is TGTGCCAGCAGCTTAGGGTCAACTCGTGGGACTGAAGCTTTCTTT.